This T cell receptor beta chain emerged from a study of molecular identifiers for immune sequencing clone quantification. This clonotype was detected many times. Its antigen is undetermined. TCRdb re-called the PCR reads through MiXCR, storing one row per CDR3 protein. The sample records about 320,000 distinct CDR3 sequences, about 21% being singletons. Study observations and caveats: Reports indicate spiked Jurkat TCR RNA from one cell could be found among roughly 980,000 naive cells. The share of molecules held by clones above 20 RNA copies was over 97% in effector cells and under 1% in naive cells.

The authors gated naive CD8 T cells as CD8+CD4-CCR7+CD45RA+ for sorting. CDR1 is MDHEN, CDR2 SYDVKM, per germline. The ends lost 6 bases at V and 7 bases at J; junction bases unmatched: 2. The CDR3 sequence is 12 residues long. This sequence originates from a human donor in good health. Some libraries in this study had Jurkat cell RNA spiked in. Sequenced material: naive CD8+ T cells from blood, with Jurkat cell RNA spiked in. Subset described: FACS-sorted CD8+CD4-CCR7+CD45RA+ naive T cells. The V call is TRBV28, the J call TRBJ2-1; 8 nucleotides line up with TRBD2. CDR3 region: CASRTSGNEQFF. Here the CDR3 DNA reads TGTGCCAGCAGAACTAGCGGAAATGAGCAGTTCTTC.